This TCR beta chain derives from a study of cytotoxic CD8 clonotypes in ibrutinib-treated CLL. The study's findings and limits: Clonality went higher at ibrutinib response and then dropped back toward baseline at progression.

With respect to this clone: The target antigen is unknown. This sample also contains other DNA sequences that code for the same CDR3.

The assay was immunoSEQ multiplex PCR, and TCRdb's table has in-frame clones only and misses some. The sample lists hundreds of thousands of clones, roughly 70% occurring once. The CDR3 covers 11 residues. The V gene lost 4 bases and the J gene lost 4 bases, with 6 bases spanning the gap. CDR1 and CDR2 from the germline V gene are SQVTM and ANQGSEA. This clonotype originated in a human donor with chronic lymphocytic leukemia. This chain joins TRBV29-1 and TRBJ2-3, with D possibly TRBD2 on 5 matching bases. This specimen was PBMCs, taken after 24 months of ibrutinib treatment. CDR3 in DNA: TGCAGCGTTGTGAGGGCAGATACGCAGTATTTT. The encoded protein is CSVVRADTQYF.